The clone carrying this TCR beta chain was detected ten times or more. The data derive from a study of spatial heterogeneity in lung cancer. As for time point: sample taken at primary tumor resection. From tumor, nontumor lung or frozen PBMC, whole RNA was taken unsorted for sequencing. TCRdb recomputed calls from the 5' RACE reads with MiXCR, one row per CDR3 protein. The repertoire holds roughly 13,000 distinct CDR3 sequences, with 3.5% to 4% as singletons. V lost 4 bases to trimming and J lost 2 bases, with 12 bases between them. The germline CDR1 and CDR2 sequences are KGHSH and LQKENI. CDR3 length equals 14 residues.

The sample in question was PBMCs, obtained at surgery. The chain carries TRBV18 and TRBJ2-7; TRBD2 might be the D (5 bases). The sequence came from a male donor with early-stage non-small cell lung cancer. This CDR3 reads CASSQLGPTYEQYF. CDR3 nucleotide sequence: TGTGCCAGCTCACAACTAGGACCCACCTACGAGCAGTACTTC.